This T cell receptor beta chain was sequenced during a study of human T cells and chemical hapten exposure. Study information: It was small differences in pooled library volume that mainly caused per-sample TCR yields to vary. Study-level points and caveats: DPC sensitization produced no change in TCRs with frequency above 1 in 1000.

This clonotype was seen only a few times. The antigen remains undetermined. Researchers extracted total RNA from unfractionated whole blood. CDR3 length: 13 residues. Between the trimmed V and J ends, which lost 1 base and 2 bases, there was a span of 9 bases. Germline CDR1 reads DFQATT; CDR2 reads SNEGSKA (reference sequence). The library tagged individual cDNA molecules with unique molecular identifiers. Authors' methods: TCR counts had a median of about 92,000 per sample and spanned about 23,224 to 750,000. Each CDR3 protein gets one entry after TCRdb re-called the reads with MiXCR. The V and J calls, along with clone size, are taken from TCRdb and not from the paper's own processing. The sample holds roughly 120,000 distinct CDR3 sequences, 8% to 9.5% seen once.

This receptor was taken from a human donor in good health. Some clones in this sample may be carry-over from other donors' samples. This chain uses TRBV20-1 with TRBJ2-7, with D tentatively TRBD2 (5 bases). Sequencing input: whole blood. CDR3 residues: CSARVKEAYEQYF. CDR3 in DNA: TGCAGTGCTAGAGTGAAGGAGGCCTACGAGCAGTACTTC.